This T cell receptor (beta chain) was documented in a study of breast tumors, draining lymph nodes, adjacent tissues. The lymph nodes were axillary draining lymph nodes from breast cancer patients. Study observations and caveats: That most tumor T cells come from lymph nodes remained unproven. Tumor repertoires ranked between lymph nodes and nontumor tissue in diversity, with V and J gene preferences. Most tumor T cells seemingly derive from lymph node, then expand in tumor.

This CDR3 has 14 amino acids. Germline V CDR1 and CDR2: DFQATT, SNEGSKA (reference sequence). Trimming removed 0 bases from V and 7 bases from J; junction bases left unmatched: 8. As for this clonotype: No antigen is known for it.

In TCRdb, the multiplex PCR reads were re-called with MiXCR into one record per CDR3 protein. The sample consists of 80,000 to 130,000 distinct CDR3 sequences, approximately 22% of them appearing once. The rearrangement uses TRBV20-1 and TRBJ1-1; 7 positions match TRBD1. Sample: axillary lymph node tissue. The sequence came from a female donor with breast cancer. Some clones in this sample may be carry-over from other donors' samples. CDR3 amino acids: CSARDLAGGYEAFF. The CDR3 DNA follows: TGCAGTGCTAGAGATTTGGCAGGGGGTTATGAAGCTTTCTTT.